This T cell receptor beta chain emerged from a study of T cells in Graves' hyperthyroidism and ophthalmopathy. Points from the study as a whole: The model forecast ophthalmopathy, anticipating it by a median roughly 6 months before onset. Researchers found most expanded thyroid clonotypes above 0.001 in blood as well.

Lactation, pregnancy, other autoimmune disease or uncontrolled infection led to exclusion of patients. Remarks on this clonotype: Its antigen remains unknown.

Germline CDR1 is SGDLS and CDR2 is YYNGEE. Losses at the gene ends were 0 bases for V and 0 bases for J; bases not matched to a gene: 13. The CDR3 runs 20 residues. RNA transcripts provided the source from which TCR beta CDR3 regions were amplified. HTBI primers were employed in a first-round RT-PCR of the TCR CDR3. A single record per CDR3 protein comes from TCRdb applying MiXCR to the multiplex PCR reads. The sample contains over 300,000 distinct CDR3 sequences, approximately 15% of which appear only once. This rearrangement joins TRBV9 to TRBJ2-1; TRBD2 matches at 9 bases. This TCR was recovered from a woman aged 60-70 years with Graves' hyperthyroidism. Sequenced sample: blood. The CDR3 DNA sequence: TGTGCCAGCAGCGTAGTATGGTGTCTAGCGGGAAGGAGCTCCTACAATGAGCAGTTCTTC. Translation gives CASSVVWCLAGRSSYNEQFF.